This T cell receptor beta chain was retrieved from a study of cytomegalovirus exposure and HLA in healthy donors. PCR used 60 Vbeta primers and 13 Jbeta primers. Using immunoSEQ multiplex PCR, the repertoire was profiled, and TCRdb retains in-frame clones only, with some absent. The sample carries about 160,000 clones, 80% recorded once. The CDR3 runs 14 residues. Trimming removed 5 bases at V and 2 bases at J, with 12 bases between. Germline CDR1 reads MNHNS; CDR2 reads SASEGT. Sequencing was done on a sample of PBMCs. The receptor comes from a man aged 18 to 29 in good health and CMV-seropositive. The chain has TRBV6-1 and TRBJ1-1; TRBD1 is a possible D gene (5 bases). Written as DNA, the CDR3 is TGTGCCAGCAGTTTGTCGACAGACAACACTGAAGCTTTCTTT. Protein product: CASSLSTDNTEAFF.